This TCR beta chain was profiled in a study of beta chain features in type 1 diabetes. General study findings and limits: The naive, central memory and Treg TCRB repertoires looked more alike in patients than they did in healthy donors. Moderate but significant shortening of TCRB CDR3s was recorded in all four CD4+ subsets from Type 1 diabetes patients.

The isolated RNA, all of it, was reverse transcribed, so expressed TCRB transcripts were what got sequenced. Produced via immunoSEQ multiplex PCR; TCRdb's table is partial and in-frame only. Among 200,000 to 300,000 clones, just over 20% were seen once, and the ten largest hold less than 0.035%. In this sample, this clone turned up a few times. Its target is unknown. The CDR3 is 14 amino acids. The V end lost 3 bases, the J end lost 4 bases, and 12 bases lay between the germline ends. CDR1 and CDR2 (germline): SNHLY, FYNNEI. The chain carries TRBV2 and TRBJ1-2, with D perhaps matching TRBD1 (5 bases). The specimen was naive CD4+ T cells from blood. This sequence originates from a woman in her forties with type 1 diabetes. CDR3 nucleotides: TGTGCCAGCAGTGATGTGGGGCAGATCTATGGCTACACCTTC. Translation: CASSDVGQIYGYTF.